A selection of T cell receptor beta chains follows, all from one sample in a study of blood T cell repertoires in COVID-19. Some clones are missing from TCRdb's copy, which holds only in-frame ones; the method was immunoSEQ multiplex PCR. The sample has roughly 28,000 clones, around 83% seen once. Source material: peripheral blood. Receptors were obtained from an older man with acute or convalescent COVID-19. Both conserved end residues are part of each CDR3.

J gene | V gene | CDR3 protein
TRBJ2-2 | TRBV7-7 | CASSLSPLAANTGELFF
TRBJ2-6 | TRBV18 | CASSLSRDISSGANVLTF
TRBJ1-1 | TRBV5-1 | CASSAGLRQGIEAFF
TRBJ1-1 | TRBV5-1 | CASRRDSGGNTEAFF
TRBJ1-4 | TRBV3-1/TRBV3-2 | CASSQFGGAVEKLFF
TRBJ1-4 | TRBV29-1 | CSAGPLNEKLFF
TRBJ1-6 | TRBV4-1 | CASSQEGTRGPLHF
TRBJ2-5 | TRBV9 | CASSVDEPGETQYF
TRBJ2-2 | TRBV5-4 | CASSPGVTGELFF
TRBJ1-2 | TRBV30 | CAWSNRGDSGYTF
TRBJ1-2 | TRBV12-3/TRBV12-4 | CASSLSGGGYTF
TRBJ2-2 | TRBV6-5 | CASSRQTGTTGELFF
TRBJ1-2 | TRBV15 | CATSRSRDRGYGYTF
TRBJ2-7 | TRBV10-2 | CASSDRALSSYEQYF
TRBJ2-7 | TRBV6-2/TRBV6-3 | CASSRERTASYEQYF
TRBJ1-5 | TRBV9 | CASSGGTGGPNQPQHF
TRBJ2-5 | TRBV5-4 | CASSRVSEGETQYF
TRBJ2-5 | TRBV5-1 | CASRTAGGGETQYF
TRBJ1-1 | TRBV29-1 | CSVEDGGPGENEAFF
TRBJ1-4 | TRBV6-5 | CASSYASGATNEKLFF
TRBJ2-3 | TRBV7-8 | CASSFPTSGLTDTQYF
TRBJ1-5 | TRBV24-1 | CATSDFYRGCNQPQHF
TRBJ2-2 | TRBV19 | CASRRFSGNTGELFF